This passage covers 22 T cell receptor beta chains from one sample sequenced in a study of blood T cell repertoires in COVID-19. Sequenced by immunoSEQ multiplex PCR; TCRdb stores in-frame clones only, minus some. The sample has about 80,000 clones, 75% to 95% seen once; the top ten hold 1.5% to 2%. The sequenced sample was peripheral blood. These TCRs come from a woman between 50 and 59 years old in a cohort sampled during active COVID-19.

V gene TRBV12-3 or TRBV12-4 combines with J gene TRBJ2-1; D is perhaps TRBD1 (5 bases). Trimming shortened V by 5 bases and J by 4 bases, and 9 bases separated the two germline ends. CDR3 size: 13 residues. CDR3 sequence: CASSPDRYNEQFF. In DNA, the CDR3 is TGTGCCAGCAGTCCAGACAGATACAATGAGCAGTTCTTC.

V and J are TRBV19 and TRBJ1-2, with D perhaps matching TRBD1 (5 bases). V lost 0 bases, J lost 4 bases, and 9 bases lay in between. The CDR3 sequence is 14 residues long. Germline V gives CDR1 LNHDA, CDR2 SQIVND (reference sequence). CDR3 residues: CASSIDRQSYGYTF. The CDR3 DNA reads TGTGCCAGTAGTATAGACCGACAGTCCTATGGCTACACCTTC.

This clone was detected once. J is TRBJ2-1 and V is TRBV7-9; tentative D call: TRBD2 (5 bases). The germline V and J ends were trimmed by 2 bases and 9 bases, with 14 bases remaining between them. The CDR3 length is 14 residues. Germline V gene data show CDR1 as SEHNR and CDR2 as FQNEAQ (reference sequence). The CDR3 reads CASSLPSLAGEQFF. The CDR3 DNA sequence: TGTGCCAGCAGCTTACCTAGCTTAGCCGGTGAGCAGTTCTTC.

The chain combines TRBV18 with TRBJ2-6, with TRBD2 as a possible D gene (5 bases). CDR3 length: 17 amino acids. Per the germline V gene, CDR1 is KGHSH and CDR2 is LQKENI. V gave up 2 bases and J gave up 0 bases, with 11 bases separating them. As DNA, the CDR3 is TGTGCCAGCTCACCATGGGAGCTACACTCTGGGGCCAACGTCCTGACTTTC. Amino acid sequence: CASSPWELHSGANVLTF.

The chain is built from TRBV18 and TRBJ2-7; possibly TRBD1 for D (6 bases). CDR1 and CDR2 (germline): KGHSH, LQKENI. V lost 6 bases, J lost 1 base, and 19 bases lay in between. This CDR3 is 16 amino acids long. The CDR3 sequence: CASSILGARGSYEQYF. The CDR3 DNA reads as TGTGCCAGCTCCATTCTGGGGGCCCGGGGATCCTACGAGCAGTACTTC.

The V call is TRBV19, the J call TRBJ1-4; D remains unclear. V dropped 2 bases and J dropped 5 bases, with 12 bases sitting between them. CDR3 size: 15 residues. Looked up from germline, CDR1 is LNHDA and CDR2 is SQIVND (reference sequence). The CDR3 loop reads CASSIRPGGNEKLFF. In DNA, the CDR3 is TGTGCCAGTAGTATAAGGCCTGGAGGGAATGAAAAACTGTTTTTT. The full variable domain, with the rest looked up from reference TRBV19 and TRBJ1-4, is DGGITQSPKYLFRKEGQNVTLSCEQNLNHDAMYWYRQDPGQGLRLIYYSQIVNDFQKGDIAEGYSVSREKKESFPLTVTSAQKNPTAFYLCASSIRPGGNEKLFFGSGTQLSVL.

The chain combines TRBV5-4 with TRBJ2-1; weak D call: TRBD1 (5 bases). From germline, CDR1 is SGHNT and CDR2 YYREEE (reference sequence). This CDR3 is 14 amino acids long. The V end was cut by 0 bases, the J end by 5 bases, with 9 bases between. In DNA, the CDR3 is TGTGCCAGCAGCTTGGCTGGGGCGCACAATGAGCAGTTCTTC. Amino acids: CASSLAGAHNEQFF.

This chain's CDR3 is CASSMDWRGQTKQYF. The CDR3 DNA sequence: TGTGCCAGTAGTATGGATTGGAGGGGACAGACCAAGCAGTACTTC. The V gene is TRBV19, the J gene TRBJ2-7; D may be TRBD1 (7 bases). The CDR3 spans 15 residues. V dropped 3 bases and J dropped 8 bases, with 20 bases sitting between them. Germline lookup yields CDR1 LNHDA and CDR2 SQIVND (reference sequence). The variable domain in full, completed from reference TRBV19 and TRBJ2-7, reads DGGITQSPKYLFRKEGQNVTLSCEQNLNHDAMYWYRQDPGQGLRLIYYSQIVNDFQKGDIAEGYSVSREKKESFPLTVTSAQKNPTAFYLCASSMDWRGQTKQYFGPGTRLTVT.

This rearrangement joins TRBV18 to TRBJ2-7, with TRBD1 identical over 8 bases. There are 14 residues in the CDR3. The V gene's germline CDR1 is KGHSH and CDR2 LQKENI. With V trimmed by 4 bases and J by 1 base, 3 bases remained unmatched. As DNA, the CDR3 is TGTGCCAGCTCACTGGGACAGGAGTCCTACGAGCAGTACTTC. As protein: CASSLGQESYEQYF.

V usage is TRBV5-1 and J usage is TRBJ2-3, with D maybe TRBD1 (6 bases). Per germline, CDR1 SGHRS and CDR2 YFSETQ. V lost 4 bases and J lost 7, with 13 bases in between. This CDR3 comprises 13 residues. The DNA of the CDR3 is TGCGCCAGCAGCCCGGACAGTCGAAATACGCAGTATTTT. It codes for CASSPDSRNTQYF. The whole variable domain, filled in from reference TRBV5-1 and TRBJ2-3, reads KAGVTQTPRYLIKTRGQQVTLSCSPISGHRSVSWYQQTPGQGLQFLFEYFSETQRNKGNFPGRFSGRQFSNSRSEMNVSTLELGDSALYLCASSPDSRNTQYFGPGTRLTVL.

The V and J genes are TRBV5-4 and TRBJ2-1; a possible D gene is TRBD2 (6 bases). The CDR3 length is 15 residues. The germline V gene has CDR1 SGHNT and CDR2 YYREEE (reference sequence). V was shortened by 3 bases and J by 10 bases, with 20 bases between the two germline ends. DNA of the CDR3: TGTGCCAGCAGCTCAAGCGCTGCTCGCGGGATGGAGCAGTTCTTC. Translation: CASSSSAARGMEQFF.

The chain has TRBV28 and TRBJ1-6, with D perhaps TRBD1 (5 bases). V lost 8 bases and J 9 bases, leaving 23 bases between the germline ends. CDR3 size: 16 residues. Germline CDR1 and CDR2: MDHEN and SYDVKM. CDR3 DNA sequence: TGTGCCAGCGAGCGGGGGGAGGGGCCCCTACCTTCACCCCTCCACTTT. Its protein product is CASERGEGPLPSPLHF.

V is TRBV5-4 and J is TRBJ2-3; 13 bases align to TRBD2. Per germline, CDR1 SGHNT and CDR2 YYREEE (reference sequence). The trim removed 5 bases at V and 1 base at J, leaving 4 bases unmatched. The CDR3 totals 16 residues. The CDR3 DNA reads as TGTGCCAGCAGGCCCGGGACTAGCGGGGGCACAGATACGCAGTATTTT. It yields the protein CASRPGTSGGTDTQYF. Based on the CDR3 plus reference TRBV5-4 and TRBJ2-3, the full variable domain is ETGVTQSPTHLIKTRGQQVTLRCSSQSGHNTVSWYQQALGQGPQFIFQYYREEENGRGNFPPRFSGLQFPNYSSELNVNALELDDSALYLCASRPGTSGGTDTQYFGPGTRLTVL.

This sequence joins TRBV10-2 and TRBJ2-2, with a weak D call TRBD1 (8 bases). Per the germline V gene, CDR1 is WSHSY and CDR2 is SAAADI. This CDR3 is 14 amino acids long. Trimming removed 8 bases from V and 7 bases from J, with 17 bases in between. The CDR3 is CASGKQGGNGELFF. Written as DNA, the CDR3 is TGCGCCAGCGGCAAACAGGGGGGGAACGGGGAGCTGTTTTTT.

This chain joins TRBV18 and TRBJ1-2; D unresolved. The germline gives CDR1 KGHSH, CDR2 LQKENI. V dropped 3 bases and J dropped 4 bases, with 15 bases sitting between them. The CDR3 is 15 amino acids. This chain's CDR3 is CASSPDGSGSYGYTF. CDR3 DNA: TGTGCCAGCTCACCCGACGGGAGCGGGTCCTATGGCTACACCTTC.

This chain joins TRBV29-1 and TRBJ1-2; 7 bases fit TRBD1. The CDR3 runs 16 residues. Trimming at V came to 1 base and at J to 5 bases, leaving 13 bases not matched to a gene. The germline V gene has CDR1 SQVTM and CDR2 ANQGSEA. CDR3 sequence (DNA): TGCAGCGTTGAAGGGCGACAGGGTGAGGTTAAGTATGGCTACACCTTC. It specifies CSVEGRQGEVKYGYTF.

This sequence joins TRBV10-3 and TRBJ1-3; possibly TRBD1 for D (5 bases). Looked up from germline, CDR1 is ENHRY and CDR2 is SYGVKD. This CDR3 spans 16 amino acids. V lost 8 bases to trimming and J lost 0 bases, with 17 bases between them. In nucleotides, the CDR3 is TGTGCCATCTCGAGCAGGGTCAGCCTCTCTGGAAACACCATATATTTT. Translated, it gives CAISSRVSLSGNTIYF.

The rearrangement links TRBV11-2 to TRBJ2-1; 11 bases align to TRBD2. This CDR3 contains 16 residues. J lost 6 bases, V lost 2 bases, and 6 bases had no gene match. CDR1 and CDR2 (germline): SGHAT, FQNNGV. In DNA form, the CDR3 reads TGTGCCAGCAGCTTAATCGGACTAGCGGGTGGCAATGAGCAGTTCTTC. Translated, it gives CASSLIGLAGGNEQFF.

The chain combines TRBV6-2 or TRBV6-3 with TRBJ1-5; the match to TRBD1 covers 7 bases. With 5 bases clipped from V and 0 bases from J, the junction kept 7 bases outside the gene matches. CDR1 and CDR2 from the germline V gene are MNHEY and SVGEGT. The CDR3 totals 16 residues. This CDR3 reads CASSGRTGYSNQPQHF. The CDR3 bases are TGTGCCAGCAGTGGACGGACAGGCTATAGCAATCAGCCCCAGCATTTT.

The chain is built from TRBV18 and TRBJ1-4; 9 bases are shared with TRBD1. Per germline, CDR1 KGHSH and CDR2 LQKENI. The CDR3 is 16 amino acids. Losses at the gene ends were 2 bases for V and 6 bases for J; bases not matched to a gene: 7. CDR3 protein: CASSPTAGQGHEKLFF. In DNA, the CDR3 is TGTGCCAGCTCACCAACCGCGGGACAGGGTCATGAAAAACTGTTTTTT.

The chain carries TRBV12-3 or TRBV12-4 and TRBJ1-2; the match to TRBD1 covers 10 bases. V was pared by 8 bases and J by 0 bases, with 0 bases of the junction left unmatched. The CDR3 has 13 amino acids. This CDR3 reads CASGTGANYGYTF. The CDR3 DNA sequence: TGTGCCAGCGGGACAGGGGCTAACTATGGCTACACCTTC.

The J gene is TRBJ2-3, the V gene TRBV4-2; D might be TRBD2 (6 bases). This CDR3 has 15 amino acids. Germline-derived CDR1 and CDR2 are LGHNA and YNFKEQ. V was cut by 1 base and J by 3 bases, with 11 bases left in between. The CDR3 region has the DNA TGTGCCAGCAGCCAAGGGAGTAGCGGTACAGATACGCAGTATTTT. Amino acids: CASSQGSSGTDTQYF.